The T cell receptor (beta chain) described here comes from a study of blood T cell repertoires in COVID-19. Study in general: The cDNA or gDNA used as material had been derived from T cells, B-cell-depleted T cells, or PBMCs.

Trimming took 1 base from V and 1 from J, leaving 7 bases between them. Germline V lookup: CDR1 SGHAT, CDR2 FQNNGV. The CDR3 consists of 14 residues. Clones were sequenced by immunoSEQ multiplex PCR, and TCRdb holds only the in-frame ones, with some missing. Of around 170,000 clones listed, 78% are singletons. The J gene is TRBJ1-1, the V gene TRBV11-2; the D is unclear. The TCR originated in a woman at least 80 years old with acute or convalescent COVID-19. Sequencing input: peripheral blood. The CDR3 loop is CASSLGNGNTEAFF. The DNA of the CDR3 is TGTGCCAGCAGCTTAGGTAACGGGAACACTGAAGCTTTCTTT.